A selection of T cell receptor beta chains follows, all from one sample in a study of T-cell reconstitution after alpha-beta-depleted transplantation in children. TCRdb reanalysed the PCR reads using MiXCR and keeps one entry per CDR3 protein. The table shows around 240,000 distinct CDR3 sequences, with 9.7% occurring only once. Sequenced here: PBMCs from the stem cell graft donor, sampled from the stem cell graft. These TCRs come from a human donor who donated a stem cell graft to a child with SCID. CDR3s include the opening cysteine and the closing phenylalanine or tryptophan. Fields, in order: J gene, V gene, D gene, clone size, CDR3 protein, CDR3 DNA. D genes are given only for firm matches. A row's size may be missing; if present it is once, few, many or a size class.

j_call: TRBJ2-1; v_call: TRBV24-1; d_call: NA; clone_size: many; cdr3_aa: CATSPASYNEQFF; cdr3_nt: TGTGCCACCTCTCCGGCCTCCTACAATGAGCAGTTCTTC
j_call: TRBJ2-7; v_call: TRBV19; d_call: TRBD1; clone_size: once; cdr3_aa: CTSSIGDSKGDRYEQYF; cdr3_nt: TGTACCAGTAGTATTGGGGACAGCAAAGGGGACAGATACGAGCAGTACTTC
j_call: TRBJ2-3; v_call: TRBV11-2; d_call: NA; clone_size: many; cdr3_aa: CASSSVRTSWLASTDTQYF; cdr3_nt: TGTGCCAGCAGCTCGGTTAGGACCTCGTGGCTAGCTTCCACAGATACGCAGTATTTT
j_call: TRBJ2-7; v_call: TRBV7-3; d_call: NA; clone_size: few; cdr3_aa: CASSESGTGEQYF; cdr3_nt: TGTGCCAGCAGCGAGTCCGGGACTGGCGAGCAGTACTTC
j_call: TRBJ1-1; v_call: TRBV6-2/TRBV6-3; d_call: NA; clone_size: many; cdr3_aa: CASSPLGMNTEAFF; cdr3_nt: TGTGCCAGCAGTCCATTAGGCATGAACACTGAAGCTTTCTTT
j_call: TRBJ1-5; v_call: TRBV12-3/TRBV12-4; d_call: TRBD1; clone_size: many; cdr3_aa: CASSLTTGYQPQHF; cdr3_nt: TGTGCCAGCAGTTTAACGACAGGGTATCAGCCCCAGCATTTT
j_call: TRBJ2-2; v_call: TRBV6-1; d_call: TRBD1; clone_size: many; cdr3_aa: CASRTDRGWAGELFF; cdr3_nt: TGTGCCAGCAGAACCGACAGGGGATGGGCCGGGGAGCTGTTTTTT
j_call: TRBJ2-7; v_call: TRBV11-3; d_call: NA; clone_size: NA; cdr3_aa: CASSLRGVGSYEQYF; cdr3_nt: TGTGCCAGCAGCTTAAGGGGGGTTGGATCCTACGAGCAGTACTTC
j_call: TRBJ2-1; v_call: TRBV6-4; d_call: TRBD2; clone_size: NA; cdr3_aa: CASSDSTSGGAEQFF; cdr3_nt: TGTGCCAGCAGTGACTCGACTAGCGGGGGGGCTGAGCAGTTCTTC
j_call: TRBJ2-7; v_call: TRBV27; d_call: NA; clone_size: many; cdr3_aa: CASSLKGGEQYF; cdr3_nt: TGTGCCAGCAGTTTAAAGGGGGGCGAGCAGTACTTC
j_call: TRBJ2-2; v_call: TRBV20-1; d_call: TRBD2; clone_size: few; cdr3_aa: CSAPSGGTHTGELFF; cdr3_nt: TGCAGTGCTCCTAGCGGGGGGACACACACCGGGGAGCTGTTTTTT
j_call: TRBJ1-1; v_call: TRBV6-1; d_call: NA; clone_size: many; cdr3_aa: CASSDGPGNTEAFF; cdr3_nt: TGTGCCAGCAGTGACGGGCCGGGGAACACTGAAGCTTTCTTT
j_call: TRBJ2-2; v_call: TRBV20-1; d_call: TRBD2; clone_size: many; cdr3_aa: CSAPSGGNTGELFF; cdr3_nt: TGCAGTGCTCCCAGCGGGGGGAACACCGGGGAGCTGTTTTTT
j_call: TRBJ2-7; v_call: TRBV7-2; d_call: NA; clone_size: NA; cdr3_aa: CASSPQGYEQSF; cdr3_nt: TGTGCCAGCAGCCCACAGGGTTACGAGCAGTCCTTC
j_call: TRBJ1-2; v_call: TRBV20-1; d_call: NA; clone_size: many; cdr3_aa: CSARDLAGDSYGYTF; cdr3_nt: TGCAGTGCTAGAGATTTGGCAGGGGATTCGTATGGCTACACCTTC
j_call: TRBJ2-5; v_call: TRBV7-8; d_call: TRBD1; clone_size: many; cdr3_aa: CASSLASDRAETQYF; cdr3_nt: TGTGCCAGCAGCTTAGCTTCGGACAGGGCAGAGACCCAGTACTTC
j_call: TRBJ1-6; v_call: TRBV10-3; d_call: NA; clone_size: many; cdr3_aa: CAISAGGGANSPLHF; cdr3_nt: TGTGCCATCAGTGCGGGCGGAGGGGCGAATTCACCCCTCCACTTT
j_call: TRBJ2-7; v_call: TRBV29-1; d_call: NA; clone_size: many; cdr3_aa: CSVWGTHEQYF; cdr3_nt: TGCAGCGTTTGGGGTACGCACGAGCAGTACTTC
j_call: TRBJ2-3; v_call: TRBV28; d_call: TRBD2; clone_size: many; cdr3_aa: CASSFPLLLAGASTDTQYF; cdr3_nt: TGTGCCAGCAGTTTTCCCCTTTTACTAGCGGGGGCCAGCACAGATACGCAGTATTTT